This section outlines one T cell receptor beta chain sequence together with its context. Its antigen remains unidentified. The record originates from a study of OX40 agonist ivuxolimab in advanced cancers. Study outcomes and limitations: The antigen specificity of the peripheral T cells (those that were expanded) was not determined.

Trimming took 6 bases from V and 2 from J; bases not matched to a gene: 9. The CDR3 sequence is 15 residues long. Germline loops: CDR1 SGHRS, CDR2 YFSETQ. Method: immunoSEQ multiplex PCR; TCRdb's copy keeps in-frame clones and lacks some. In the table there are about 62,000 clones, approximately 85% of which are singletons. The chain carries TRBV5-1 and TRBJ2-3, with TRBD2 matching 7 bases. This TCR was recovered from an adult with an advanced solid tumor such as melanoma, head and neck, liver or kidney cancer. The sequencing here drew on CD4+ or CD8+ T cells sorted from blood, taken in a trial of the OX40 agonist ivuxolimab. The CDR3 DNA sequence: TGCGCCAGCACTGCGGGGGAGGGAGACACAGATACGCAGTATTTT. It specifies CASTAGEGDTDTQYF. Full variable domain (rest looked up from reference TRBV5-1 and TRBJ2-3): KAGVTQTPRYLIKTRGQQVTLSCSPISGHRSVSWYQQTPGQGLQFLFEYFSETQRNKGNFPGRFSGRQFSNSRSEMNVSTLELGDSALYLCASTAGEGDTDTQYFGPGTRLTVL.